This T cell receptor beta chain was retrieved from a study of T cells in Graves' hyperthyroidism and ophthalmopathy. The table lists this clonotype with many counts. The antigen remains unidentified. TCR beta CDR3 region amplification was performed from RNA transcripts. Primed by the HTBI set, a first-round RT-PCR was run on the TCR CDR3. One entry per CDR3 protein results from TCRdb running MiXCR on the multiplex PCR reads. The table records around 620,000 distinct CDR3 sequences, 14% of them present only once. With V trimmed by 4 bases and J by 1 base, 12 bases remained unmatched. This CDR3 contains 20 residues. CDR1 ENHRY and CDR2 SYGVKD come from the germline V gene. Points from the study as a whole: Most clonotypes expanded in the thyroid (above 0.001) were also present in blood. It was a median about 6 months before onset that the model predicted ophthalmopathy.

Sequencing was done on a sample of blood. V usage is TRBV10-3 and J usage is TRBJ2-6; 11 bases are shared with TRBD1. The TCR was taken from a woman aged 18-30 years with Graves' ophthalmopathy. The CDR3 coding sequence is TGTGCCATCAGTGTAATTAAAGGCGGACAGGGGGCGTCTGGGGCCAACGTCCTGACTTTC. Protein: CAISVIKGGQGASGANVLTF.